This section outlines one T cell receptor beta chain sequence together with its context. Trimming cost V 4 bases and J 5 bases; bases outside gene matches: 6. This CDR3 has 16 amino acids. The germline CDR1 and CDR2 sequences are SGHRS and YFSETQ. TCRdb reprocessed the RT-PCR reads via MiXCR and lists one record per CDR3 protein. The table has about a million distinct CDR3 sequences, about 20% seen once. This sample was included in a study of patients and donors after allogeneic stem cell transplantation. V and J are TRBV5-1 and TRBJ2-1; 13 bases are a match to TRBD2. The sample was blood, either unsorted or a sorted T cell fraction (not recorded which). The sequence came from a human donor who was either an allogeneic HSCT recipient or a stem cell or donor lymphocyte infusion donor (not recorded which). It is not recorded whose cells these are; they may come from a transplant donor. The CDR3 DNA sequence: TGCGCCAGCAGCGCAGGGACTAGCGGGATAGACAATGAGCAGTTCTTC. The encoded protein is CASSAGTSGIDNEQFF.